This TCR beta chain was captured by sequencing in a study of T-cell reconstitution after alpha-beta-depleted transplantation in children. For TCRbeta, the library was prepared with unique molecular identifiers. TCRdb re-analysed the PCR reads in MiXCR, keeping a single row per CDR3 protein. The table includes under 250,000 distinct CDR3 sequences, over 15% detected once. The sequencing used PBMCs, mostly from graft donor cells, collected 360 days after TCRalphabeta/CD19-depleted stem cell transplant. The TCR comes from a male patient under 10 years old who had a stem cell transplant for acute lymphoblastic leukemia, so the T cells may come from the graft donor.

The CDR3 sequence is CSARAGETQYF. The CDR3 DNA follows: TGCAGTGCTAGAGCTGGGGAGACCCAGTACTTC. The rearrangement joins TRBV20-1 to TRBJ2-5; the D is unclear. CDR3 size: 11 residues. Germline lookup yields CDR1 DFQATT and CDR2 SNEGSKA (reference sequence). Trimming took off 1 base at V and 5 bases at J, with 5 bases between the two ends.